These 29 T cell receptor beta chains share one sample of origin, sequenced in a study of T cell repertoires in cytomegalovirus infection. TCRdb analysed the reads with MiXCR anew, one entry per CDR3 protein. Of about 450,000 distinct CDR3 sequences in the sample, under 40% are singletons; the top ten hold roughly an eighth. The sequencing input was PBMCs. The receptor set was obtained from a human donor in good health (CMV status not recorded). Some clones in this sample may be carry-over from other donors' samples.

This clonotype was found a few times. The rearrangement links TRBV6-5 to TRBJ2-7; 9 bases are shared with TRBD1. The V gene's germline CDR1 is MNHEY and CDR2 SVGAGI. The V segment lost 6 bases and the J segment 0 bases; nucleotides outside the gene matches: 3. The CDR3 totals 14 residues. DNA of the CDR3: TGTGCCAGCAGGGGGACAGGGAACTCCTACGAGCAGTACTTC. This encodes CASRGTGNSYEQYF.

A few counts support this clonotype. The CDR3 protein is CASSQGVKLTGRWTNEKLFF. The CDR3 DNA follows: TGTGCCAGCAGCCAAGGAGTGAAGCTTACCGGTCGGTGGACTAATGAAAAACTGTTTTTT. The gene calls are TRBV14 and TRBJ1-4, with D unclear. The germline V and J ends were trimmed by 1 base and 2 bases, with 23 bases remaining between them. The germline CDR1 and CDR2 sequences are SGHDN and FVKESK. The CDR3 covers 20 residues.

The chain carries TRBV19 and TRBJ2-1, with D possibly being TRBD2 (6 bases). The CDR3 runs 16 residues. V was clipped by 6 bases and J by 9 bases, with 24 bases between them. The germline V gene has CDR1 LNHDA and CDR2 SQIVND (reference sequence). CDR3 sequence reads: CASSTGTLQTFGEQFF. The CDR3 coding sequence is TGTGCCAGTAGCACCGGGACTCTACAAACTTTTGGTGAGCAGTTCTTC.

This clonotype appeared a few times. The chain combines TRBV5-6 with TRBJ1-3; D perhaps matches TRBD1 (5 bases). CDR3 length: 14 amino acids. Germline-derived CDR1 and CDR2 are SGHDT and YYEEEE. Trimming shortened V by 2 bases and J by 4 bases, and 10 bases separated the two germline ends. The CDR3 reads CASSFRTMGNTIYF. In DNA, the CDR3 is TGTGCCAGCAGCTTTAGGACAATGGGAAACACCATATATTTT.

A few counts support this clonotype. The J gene is TRBJ2-6, the V gene TRBV15, with D perhaps matching TRBD1 (6 bases). This CDR3 spans 16 amino acids. Trimming left V 4 bases short and J 0 bases short, with 10 bases between. Germline-derived CDR1 and CDR2 are LNHNV and YYDKDF (reference sequence). The DNA for the CDR3 is TGTGCCACCAGCACGGGACAACTCTCTGGGGCCAACGTCCTGACTTTC. It is translated as CATSTGQLSGANVLTF.

This sequence joins TRBV10-3 and TRBJ2-7; 11 nucleotides align to TRBD1. V trimming: 5 bases; J trimming: 0 bases; junction bases outside the gene matches: 6. Germline lookup yields CDR1 ENHRY and CDR2 SYGVKD. The CDR3 consists of 16 residues. The CDR3 reads CAISRDRGISSYEQYF. The CDR3 region has the DNA TGTGCCATCAGTAGGGACAGGGGGATAAGCTCCTACGAGCAGTACTTC.

V and J are TRBV11-2 and TRBJ2-1; no definite D call. The CDR3 covers 12 residues. Germline CDR1 reads SGHAT; CDR2 reads FQNNGV. V was shortened by 3 bases and J by 7 bases, with 7 bases between the two germline ends. The CDR3 loop is CASSFSVNEQFF. CDR3 coding DNA: TGTGCCAGCAGCTTTTCCGTAAATGAGCAGTTCTTC.

Points on this clonotype: The junction departs from germline at one end; a sequencing error may be responsible. The chain is built from TRBV7-6 and TRBJ2-3; no clear D gene. The germline CDR1 and CDR2 sequences are SGHVS and FNYEAQ. The CDR3 length is 15 residues. CDR3 loop: CSSSLALGLGDTQYF. The CDR3 DNA is TGTTCCAGCAGCTTAGCACTGGGGTTGGGAGATACGCAGTATTTT.

V gene TRBV19 combines with J gene TRBJ1-5, with 9 bases identical to TRBD1. V lost 4 bases, J lost 2 bases, and 21 bases stayed unmatched. CDR3 length equals 21 residues. Germline CDR1 reads LNHDA; CDR2 reads SQIVND (reference sequence). CDR3 nucleotides: TGTGCCAGTAGTACCCCCGACCCCCGGGACAGGGTTGGGTTGGGCAATCAGCCCCAGCATTTT. Amino acids: CASSTPDPRDRVGLGNQPQHF.

In this sample, this clonotype turned up a few times. V gene TRBV7-9 combines with J gene TRBJ1-4; perhaps TRBD1 as D (6 bases). The CDR3 covers 14 residues. The germline gives CDR1 SEHNR, CDR2 FQNEAQ (reference sequence). Trimming shortened V by 7 bases and J by 2 bases, and 11 bases separated the two germline ends. The CDR3 bases are TGTGCCAGCAAACGGGGGGCTACTAATGAAAAACTGTTTTTT. It encodes CASKRGATNEKLFF.

V usage is TRBV20-1 and J usage is TRBJ1-2, with D unclear. From germline, CDR1 is DFQATT and CDR2 SNEGSKA (reference sequence). V was trimmed by 1 base and J by 5 bases, leaving 11 bases between them. The CDR3 totals 13 residues. The CDR3 DNA follows: TGCAGTGCTAGAGTCTTTATCGATTATGGCTACACCTTC. This sequence encodes CSARVFIDYGYTF.

The chain combines TRBV6-2 or TRBV6-3 with TRBJ1-5, with a possible D match to TRBD1 (6 bases). The germline V gene encodes CDR1 MNHEY and CDR2 SVGEGT. The V gene lost 6 bases and the J gene lost 4 bases, with 13 bases spanning the gap. This CDR3 has 14 residues. CDR3: CASSTGTKNQPQHF. CDR3 DNA sequence: TGTGCCAGCAGCACCGGGACAAAAAATCAGCCCCAGCATTTT.

The chain combines TRBV4-2 with TRBJ2-3, with a weak D call TRBD2 (5 bases). The germline CDR1 and CDR2 sequences are LGHNA and YNFKEQ. V lost 0 bases, J lost 8 bases, and 9 bases lay in between. The CDR3 loop spans 13 amino acids. The CDR3 DNA sequence: TGTGCCAGCAGCCAAGAAGAGGACTCTACGCAGTATTTT. This codes for CASSQEEDSTQYF.

This sequence joins TRBV20-1 and TRBJ1-1; no reliable D call. This CDR3 contains 15 residues. Between the trimmed V and J ends, which lost 5 bases and 2 bases, there was a span of 18 bases. Germline V gene lookup returns CDR1 DFQATT and CDR2 SNEGSKA (reference sequence). The CDR3 reads CSAVPSPNHNTEAFF. CDR3 nucleotides: TGCAGTGCTGTACCTAGCCCTAACCATAACACTGAAGCTTTCTTT.

The CDR3 region is CASSFLLTANTGELFF. The CDR3 DNA reads as TGTGCCAGCAGCTTCTTACTCACCGCGAACACCGGGGAGCTGTTTTTT. The V call is TRBV7-6, the J call TRBJ2-2; D not resolved. Germline V gene lookup returns CDR1 SGHVS and CDR2 FNYEAQ. The CDR3 totals 16 residues. V dropped 3 bases and J dropped 0 bases, with 11 bases sitting between them.

This clonotype was detected only a few times. The gene calls are TRBV20-1 and TRBJ1-5; 7 bases agree with TRBD1. The CDR3 is made up of 12 amino acids. The V gene end was trimmed by 3 bases and the J gene end by 6 bases; junction bases not matched to a gene: 2. The V gene's germline CDR1 is DFQATT and CDR2 SNEGSKA (reference sequence). The CDR3 DNA reads as TGCAGTGCTAGGGAGGGGGCTCAGCCCCAGCATTTT. Translated, it gives CSAREGAQPQHF.

This sequence joins TRBV5-4 and TRBJ2-2; D is possibly TRBD2 (6 bases). The CDR3 runs to 14 residues. The germline CDR1 and CDR2 sequences are SGHNT and YYREEE (reference sequence). The V end was cut by 4 bases, the J end by 7 bases, with 14 bases between. The CDR3 DNA follows: TGTGCCAGCAGCCAACCCGGGGGTTTCGGGGAGCTGTTTTTT. The encoded protein is CASSQPGGFGELFF.

The chain has TRBV4-1 and TRBJ2-3; 9 nucleotides agree with TRBD1. Per the germline V gene, CDR1 is MGHRA and CDR2 is YSYEKL. CDR3 length: 16 amino acids. V was clipped by 1 base and J by 2 bases; unmatched bases: 4. This chain's CDR3 is CASSQVQGAHTDTQYF. The CDR3 nucleotides are TGCGCCAGCAGCCAAGTACAGGGGGCCCACACAGATACGCAGTATTTT.

At least ten counts were recorded for this clonotype. The gene calls are TRBV12-3 or TRBV12-4 and TRBJ1-5; weak D call: TRBD1 (6 bases). V was pared by 7 bases and J by 0 bases, with 16 bases between. This CDR3 is built from 16 residues. The CDR3 nucleotides are TGTGCCAGCAAGAGGGGGACTGGGTCTAGCAATCAGCCCCAGCATTTT. Translation: CASKRGTGSSNQPQHF.

V and J are TRBV12-3 or TRBV12-4 and TRBJ2-3; 7 bases line up with TRBD2. The V and J ends lost 5 bases and 5 bases, in that order; junction bases with no gene match: 7. CDR3 length: 14 residues. As DNA, the CDR3 is TGTGCCAGCAGTATAACTAGCGTCAAAGATACGCAGTATTTT. Its protein product is CASSITSVKDTQYF.

The V and J genes are TRBV5-1 and TRBJ2-7; weak D call: TRBD1 (5 bases). The germline CDR1 and CDR2 sequences are SGHRS and YFSETQ. V lost 0 bases, J lost 5 bases, and 15 bases lay in between. The CDR3 runs to 15 residues. CDR3 nucleotides: TGCGCCAGCAGCTTGGCCGGGCAGGGTAGGAACGAGCAGTACTTC. This gives the protein CASSLAGQGRNEQYF.

The V and J genes are TRBV5-1 and TRBJ2-7; 13 bases are shared with TRBD2. CDR1 is SGHRS, CDR2 YFSETQ, per germline. J lost 5 bases, V lost 2 bases, and 4 bases had no gene match. This CDR3 contains 15 residues. CDR3 DNA: TGCGCCAGCAGCTTTGGACTAGCGGGGGCCGACGAGCAGTACTTC. Protein sequence: CASSFGLAGADEQYF.

This clonotype came up a few times. The rearrangement joins TRBV19 to TRBJ2-6; D gene uncertain. This CDR3 contains 15 residues. The ends were cut back, 6 bases at V and 2 bases at J, with 11 bases in the middle. Germline CDR1 reads LNHDA; CDR2 reads SQIVND (reference sequence). CDR3 sequence reads: CASSSDSTGANVLTF. The CDR3 DNA reads TGTGCCAGTAGCTCCGACTCTACTGGGGCCAACGTCCTGACTTTC. The full variable domain, its missing parts supplied by reference TRBV19 and TRBJ2-6, is DGGITQSPKYLFRKEGQNVTLSCEQNLNHDAMYWYRQDPGQGLRLIYYSQIVNDFQKGDIAEGYSVSREKKESFPLTVTSAQKNPTAFYLCASSSDSTGANVLTFGAGSRLTVL.

This clonotype was picked up many times. This chain uses TRBV7-2 with TRBJ2-6; 8 bases are shared with TRBD2. After removal of 5 bases from V and 0 bases from J, the junction contained 3 bases not matched to a gene. Germline assignment: CDR1 SGHTA and CDR2 FQGNSA. There are 16 residues in the CDR3. CDR3 amino acids: CASSLSGASGANVLTF. The CDR3 DNA sequence: TGTGCCAGCAGCCTTAGCGGGGCCTCTGGGGCCAACGTCCTGACTTTC.

The chain employs TRBV7-7 and TRBJ2-2; D is possibly TRBD1 or TRBD2 (6 bases each). The V gene lost 5 bases and the J gene lost 8 bases, with 12 bases spanning the gap. Germline values: CDR1 SSHAT, CDR2 FNYEAQ (reference sequence). This CDR3 is 13 amino acids long. The CDR3 loop reads CASSPPGAGELFF. The CDR3 nucleotides read TGTGCCAGCAGCCCGCCGGGGGCGGGGGAGCTGTTTTTT.

This clonotype turned up a few times. V usage is TRBV6-2 or TRBV6-3 and J usage is TRBJ2-3, with TRBD2 identical over 7 bases. There are 16 residues in the CDR3. The V segment lost 0 bases and the J segment 4 bases; nucleotides outside the gene matches: 7. In germline, CDR1 is MNHEY, CDR2 SVGEGT. CDR3 residues: CASSYSTGGYPDTQYF. In DNA, the CDR3 is TGTGCCAGCAGTTACTCGACGGGGGGATACCCAGATACGCAGTATTTT.

Regarding this clonotype: A much larger clone is a single base away; this may be a read error. The chain has TRBV25-1 and TRBJ1-4; a weak D match, TRBD1 (5 bases). The germline CDR1 and CDR2 sequences are MGHDK and SYGVNS. The CDR3 runs 15 residues. Trimming pared 4 bases from V and 0 bases from J, leaving 9 bases between. The CDR3 reads CASSAPGATNEKLFF. CDR3 bases: TGTGCCAGCAGTGCTCCGGGGGCAACTAATGAAAAACTGTTTTTT.

This chain links TRBV5-1 with TRBJ2-5; D is ambiguous. The V gene lost 4 bases and the J gene lost 2 bases, with 9 bases spanning the gap. Looked up from germline, CDR1 is SGHRS and CDR2 is YFSETQ. The CDR3 spans 13 residues. Written as DNA, the CDR3 is TGCGCCAGCAGCCTTCGGGTTCAAGAGACCCAGTACTTC. Its protein product is CASSLRVQETQYF.

This rearrangement joins TRBV6-8 to TRBJ2-3; possible D gene TRBD1, 6 bases. In germline, CDR1 is MNHGY, CDR2 SAAAGT. The CDR3 totals 14 residues. V lost 6 bases and J 0 bases, leaving 10 bases between the germline ends. CDR3 sequence reads: CASRDSFSTDTQYF. The CDR3 DNA follows: TGTGCCAGCAGGGACAGCTTTAGCACAGATACGCAGTATTTT.